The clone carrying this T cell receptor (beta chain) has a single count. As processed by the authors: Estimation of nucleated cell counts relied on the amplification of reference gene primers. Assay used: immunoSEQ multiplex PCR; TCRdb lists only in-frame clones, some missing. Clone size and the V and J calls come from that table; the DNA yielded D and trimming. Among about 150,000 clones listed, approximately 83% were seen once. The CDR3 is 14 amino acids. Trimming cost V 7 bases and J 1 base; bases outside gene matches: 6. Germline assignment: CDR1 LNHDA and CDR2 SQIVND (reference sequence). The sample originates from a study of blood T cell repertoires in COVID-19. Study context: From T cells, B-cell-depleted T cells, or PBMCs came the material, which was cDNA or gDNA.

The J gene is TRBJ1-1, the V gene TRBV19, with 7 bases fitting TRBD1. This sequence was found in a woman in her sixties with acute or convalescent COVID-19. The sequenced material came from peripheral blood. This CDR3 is CASMIGDRNTEAFF. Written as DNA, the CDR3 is TGTGCCAGTATGATAGGGGACAGGAACACTGAAGCTTTCTTT.